This note documents a single T cell receptor beta chain sequence. The clone's antigen remains unknown. No clone much larger than this one lies a single base away; base qualities are absent. This sample is drawn from a study of T cell repertoires in ileal Crohn's disease (dated by TCRdb to between 2018 and 2021). For context, the study as a whole: The median duration of disease was approximately 7.9 years, and at the time of surgery 35% of patients were active smokers. Every patient underwent surgery because of a complication, which was stricturing disease in around 60% and penetrating disease in 39%. Roughly half of the patients were given postoperative therapy, with under 12 receiving thiopurines and 15 to 20 receiving anti-TNF agents. TCR repertoire analysis was performed in a few dozen Crohn's disease patients drawn from a prospective multicentre cohort. The study was conducted in parallel with a multicentre cohort built to find predictors of early endoscopic recurrence after ileocolonic resection. Endoscopic postoperative recurrence was defined by a Rutgeerts score above i0. A total of about 170 mucosal samples from approximately 57 patients were sequenced, collected from several sites on the surgical specimen and at postoperative endoscopy.

To be eligible, patients had to be adults with ileal or ileocolonic Crohn's disease and an indication for ileocolonic resection. Whole ileal mucosal biopsies were kept frozen at -80 degrees C prior to DNA extraction. A TRizol-based method was used to extract genomic DNA from the frozen whole biopsies, and the DNA was quantified with a NanoDrop 2000 spectrophotometer. For commercial TCRB immunosequencing, approximately 500 nanograms of biopsy DNA were submitted for each sample. CDR3 regions were amplified from genomic DNA by Adaptive Biotechnology using a two-step, amplification bias-controlled multiplex PCR. Primers covering every V and J gene segment were used in the first PCR, while barcodes and Illumina adapters were added in the second PCR. CDR3 libraries were sequenced on an Illumina instrument. The study's processing was this. Analysis combined the vendor-provided pipelines with custom analysis of raw data in R/Bioconductor under R version 3.3.0. Clonality, which ranges from 0 to 1, was calculated as the inverse of the normalised Shannon entropy across all productive clones. High-frequency clones were defined as the share of the repertoire occupied by the top 100 clones, with only clones passing a 95% confidence test being retained. The Simpson index measured repertoire diversity, and the Morisita-Horn index measured overlap between samples. TCRdb re-hosts the immuneACCESS table, in-frame sequences only. Its copies lack some clones; in the studies checked, an unresolved V gene accounts for under half of them, and the cause for the rest is not known. Clone size and the V and J calls come from that table; the DNA yielded D and trimming. Counted in this sample were about 4,500 clones; 70% to 80% of them appeared once. More than 20% of the sample is in the top ten clones.

Summary of the overall study and its limitations: Compared with non-smokers, patients who were active smokers at surgery showed a significantly higher proportion of clonal expansions (around 24% vs 18%, p=0.02). Only a subgroup of patients, of unstated size, had mucosal CD4 and CD8 T cells sorted and sequenced. Compared with CD4 T cells, sorted CD8 T cells held more high-frequency clones, which suggests that the mucosal expansions were mostly CD8. Higher percentages of high-frequency clones at the time of surgery were linked to endoscopic recurrence, and every patient with clonality above 26.8% (18/57) had recurrence.

At the junction V is shortened by 5 bases and J by 2 bases; bases outside the gene matches: 9. Spanning cysteine to phenylalanine, the CDR3 consists of 15 amino acids. Just CDR3 DNA is preserved here, 45 bases in frame from base 1. CDR1 and CDR2 are drawn from the germline V gene: MGHRA, YSYEKL. The chain is encoded by TRBV4-1 joined to TRBJ2-7, with TRBD2 identical over 7 junction bases. The origin of this receptor is an adult with Crohn's disease. The sequencing input was ileal tissue. CDR3 reads: CASSLGGQQPYEQYF. The sequence in DNA is TGCGCCAGCAGCTTGGGAGGGCAGCAGCCCTACGAGCAGTACTTC.